Listed below are T cell receptor beta chains from one sample, sequenced in a study of CD8 T cells in Susac syndrome. Each CDR3 protein gets one entry after TCRdb re-called the immunoSEQ multiplex PCR reads with MiXCR. The sample has over 150,000 distinct CDR3 sequences, nearly 95% seen once. The sequencing sample was made of CD4+ T cells from PBMCs. These receptor sequences come from a human donor with multiple sclerosis. Each CDR3 is given without its conserved first and last residue.

ASSPRVGELF | TRBV3-1
SVSAGEQY | TRBV20-1
ASSPLGRREQY | TRBV5-1
ASSATGGGNQPQH | TRBV6-1
ASSHETGAGYT | TRBV5-4
ASSPSDSRRTEAF | TRBV2
ATSRDNPYEQY | TRBV15
SARDQTGGDEQF | TRBV20-1
ASSQGSPARTGELF | TRBV3-1
ATQTSGSTDTQY | TRBV27
ASSQDIRTGGYEQY | TRBV4-1
ASRLTSGTPLIRPGSCF | TRBV12-2
SARRASEQF | TRBV20-1
SSGTRPVPVPGELF | TRBV20-1
AWRWRYEQY | TRBV30
ASSRFVDQRILSTDTQY | TRBV4-2
ASDLALWPDTQY | TRBV12-5
AWSVPGGSDYGYT | TRBV30
ASGETITSVSEQF | TRBV4-1
SAIQIRDGPYEQY | TRBV20-1